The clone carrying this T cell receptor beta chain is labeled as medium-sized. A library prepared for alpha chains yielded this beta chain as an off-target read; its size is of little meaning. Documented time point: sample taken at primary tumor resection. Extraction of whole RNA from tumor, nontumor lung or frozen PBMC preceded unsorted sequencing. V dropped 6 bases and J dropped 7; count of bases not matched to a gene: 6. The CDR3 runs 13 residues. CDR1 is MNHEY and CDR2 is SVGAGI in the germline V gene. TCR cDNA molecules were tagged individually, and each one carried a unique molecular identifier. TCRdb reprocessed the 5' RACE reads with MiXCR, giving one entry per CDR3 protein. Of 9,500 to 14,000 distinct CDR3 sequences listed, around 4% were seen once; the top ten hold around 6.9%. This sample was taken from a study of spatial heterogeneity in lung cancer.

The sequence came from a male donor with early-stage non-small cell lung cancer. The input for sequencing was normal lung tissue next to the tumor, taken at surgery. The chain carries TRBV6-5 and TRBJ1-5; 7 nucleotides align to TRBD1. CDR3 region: CASRTDREQPQHF. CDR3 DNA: TGTGCCAGCAGAACCGACAGGGAACAGCCCCAGCATTTT.